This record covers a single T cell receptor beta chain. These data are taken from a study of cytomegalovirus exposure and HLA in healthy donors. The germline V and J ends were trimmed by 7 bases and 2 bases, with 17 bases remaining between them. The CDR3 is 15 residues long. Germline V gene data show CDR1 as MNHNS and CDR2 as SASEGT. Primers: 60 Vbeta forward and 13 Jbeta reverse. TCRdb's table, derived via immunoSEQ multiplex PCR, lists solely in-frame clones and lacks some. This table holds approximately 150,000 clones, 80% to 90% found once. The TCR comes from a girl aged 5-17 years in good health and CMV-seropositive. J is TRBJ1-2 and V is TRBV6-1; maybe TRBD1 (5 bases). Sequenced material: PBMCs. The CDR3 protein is CASTLGVGVNYGYTF. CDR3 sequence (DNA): TGTGCCAGCACCCTAGGGGTAGGGGTAAACTATGGCTACACCTTC.